The 9 T cell receptor beta chains listed next were all sequenced from one sample in a study of blood T cells in healthy people across ages. Combining a sample-barcoded 5' primer with a J-beta primer mix, a second PCR ran for roughly 7 to 11 cycles. Each CDR3 protein is one row after TCRdb ran MiXCR on the 5' RACE reads. The sample holds about 1,400,000 distinct CDR3 sequences, approximately 40% seen once. The sample taken for sequencing was blood. These receptor sequences come from a woman aged 18-29 years in good health.

The gene calls are TRBV6-5 and TRBJ2-3, with D perhaps TRBD2 (6 bases). Per the germline V gene, CDR1 is MNHEY and CDR2 is SVGAGI. The CDR3 is 14 amino acids. Trimming stripped 6 bases from V and 6 bases from J, with 16 bases between. CDR3 in DNA: TGTGCCAGCAGGAGCGGGTTAGTCAGGGATACGCAGTATTTT. Residues: CASRSGLVRDTQYF.

The rearrangement uses TRBV7-2 and TRBJ2-1; 8 bases are shared with TRBD2. The CDR3 has 14 amino acids. J was trimmed by 9 bases and V by 0 bases; bases with no gene match: 4. The germline V gene has CDR1 SGHTA and CDR2 FQGNSA. CDR3 sequence: CASSLARTSSEQFF. As DNA, the CDR3 is TGTGCCAGCAGCTTAGCTAGGACTAGCTCTGAGCAGTTCTTC.

The J gene is TRBJ1-5, the V gene TRBV6-6; TRBD1 matches at 8 bases. V shed 0 bases, J shed 15 bases, and the junction held 7 bases outside the gene matches. There are 13 residues in the CDR3. Germline V CDR1 and CDR2: MNHNY, SVGAGI (reference sequence). CDR3 loop: CASSYSSDRGLHF. CDR3 sequence (DNA): TGTGCCAGCAGTTACTCGAGCGACAGGGGTCTGCATTTT.

The chain employs TRBV21-1 and TRBJ1-6; TRBD1, as called in the table, went unchecked against the DNA. TRBV21-1 is deemed a pseudogene. The CDR3 sequence is 14 residues long. CDR3 sequence reads: CASSIRQGNSPLHF. CDR3 DNA sequence: TGTGCCAGCAGCATTAGACAGGGTAATTCACCCCTCCACTTT.

A word on this clonotype: At one end, the junction sequence differs from germline, possibly due to a read error. The V and J genes are TRBV12-3 or TRBV12-4 and TRBJ2-3; D is ambiguous. CDR3 length: 13 residues. CDR3 protein: CASSPASTDAQYF. As DNA, the CDR3 is TGTGCCAGCAGTCCAGCGAGCACAGATGCGCAGTATTTT.

The chain uses TRBV9 and TRBJ2-5, with D uncertain. The CDR3 spans 14 residues. Trimming took 0 bases from V and 0 from J, leaving 6 bases between them. Germline CDR1 SGDLS, CDR2 YYNGEE. CDR3 bases: TGTGCCAGCAGCGTAGTGGGCAACCAAGAGACCCAGTACTTC. Translated: CASSVVGNQETQYF.

This clonotype was detected only a few times. The chain joins TRBV12-3 or TRBV12-4 to TRBJ2-1; TRBD1 agrees at 8 bases. The CDR3 consists of 15 residues. V dropped 6 bases and J dropped 7; count of bases not matched to a gene: 11. The CDR3, as DNA: TGTGCCAGCAGGAGTAGGCAGGGGGCCTTAAATGAGCAGTTCTTC. As protein: CASRSRQGALNEQFF.

This clonotype has more than one count but fewer than ten. The chain combines TRBV5-1 with TRBJ2-4; 8 bases map to TRBD1. The J call may be in error: the DNA end matches TRBJ2-7 better. The germline V gene encodes CDR1 SGHRS and CDR2 YFSETQ. The CDR3 has 14 residues. The CDR3 spells CASKQGTGTYEQYF. The CDR3 region has the DNA TGCGCCAGTAAACAGGGGACAGGAACTTACGAGCAGTACTTC.

This chain connects TRBV6-1 to TRBJ2-7; D uncertain. V gave up 0 bases and J gave up 5 bases, with 5 bases separating them. The length of the CDR3 is 12 residues. From germline, CDR1 is MNHNS and CDR2 SASEGT. The CDR3 here is CASSEATHEQYF. CDR3 nucleotides: TGTGCCAGCAGTGAAGCAACCCACGAGCAGTACTTC.